Each of the 23 T cell receptor beta chains below was sequenced from the same sample in a study of cytomegalovirus exposure and HLA in healthy donors. The PCR employed 60 Vbeta primers together with 13 Jbeta primers. Repertoires were generated with immunoSEQ multiplex PCR, while TCRdb's copy carries only in-frame clones and drops some. Here the sample spans about 150,000 clones, 73% being singletons. Sequenced input: PBMCs. The receptors were sampled from a woman aged 18-35 years in good health and CMV-seronegative.

The genes are TRBV28 and TRBJ1-4, with unresolved D. The CDR3 spans 14 residues. Germline CDR1 MDHEN, CDR2 SYDVKM. The V and J ends lost 4 bases and 2 bases respectively, with 8 bases between them. The CDR3 DNA sequence: TGTGCCAGCAGTTCAGGTCCTACTAATGAAAAACTGTTTTTT. This sequence encodes CASSSGPTNEKLFF.

The chain recombines TRBV5-4 with TRBJ2-2; perhaps TRBD2 as D (5 bases). The CDR3 has 15 amino acids. Germline CDR1 SGHNT, CDR2 YYREEE (reference sequence). Between the trimmed V and J ends, which lost 0 bases and 4 bases, there was a span of 10 bases. The CDR3 sequence is CASSLGGERTGELFF. The CDR3 region has the DNA TGTGCCAGCAGCTTGGGGGGAGAGCGCACCGGGGAGCTGTTTTTT.

The chain joins TRBV4-3 to TRBJ2-7; 7 bases match TRBD1. V lost 1 base and J lost 2; bases outside the gene matches: 5. Germline V gene sequence: CDR1 LGHNA, CDR2 YSLEER. This CDR3 is built from 15 residues. For the CDR3, the DNA is TGCGCCAGCAGCCAAGGGGACAGCGAAACCTACGAGCAGTACTTC. Translation: CASSQGDSETYEQYF.

This clone was counted between two and nine times. The chain combines TRBV6-6 with TRBJ1-1, with 8 bases that match TRBD1. V dropped 7 bases and J dropped 6; count of bases not matched to a gene: 10. The CDR3 is made up of 14 amino acids. In germline, CDR1 is MNHNY, CDR2 SVGAGI (reference sequence). DNA for the CDR3: TGTGCCAGCACCGGACAGGGATCGATCTCTGAAGCTTTCTTT. This encodes CASTGQGSISEAFF.

The V and J genes are TRBV5-1 and TRBJ2-7, with a possible D match to TRBD1 (6 bases). CDR1 and CDR2 from the germline V gene are SGHRS and YFSETQ. The CDR3 has 13 amino acids. Trimming took off 4 bases at V and 2 bases at J, with 10 bases between the two ends. CDR3 in DNA: TGCGCCAGCAGCCGGACAGTTGCCTACGAGCAGTACTTC. Its protein is CASSRTVAYEQYF.

CDR3 coding DNA: TGTGCCAGCAGCCCTAGCGAGGATACGCAGTATTTT. Translation gives CASSPSEDTQYF. The chain is built from TRBV11-2 and TRBJ2-3; D is possibly TRBD2 (6 bases). Trimming pared 5 bases from V and 6 bases from J, leaving 9 bases between. The germline gives CDR1 SGHAT, CDR2 FQNNGV. CDR3 length: 12 residues.

The CDR3 sequence is CASSQGGVGELFF. For the CDR3, the DNA is TGCGCCAGCAGCCAAGGGGGCGTGGGGGAGCTGTTTTTT. The chain links TRBV4-1 to TRBJ2-2; a possible D gene is TRBD1 (5 bases). Germline V gives CDR1 MGHRA, CDR2 YSYEKL. CDR3 length: 13 residues. V lost 1 base to trimming and J lost 8 bases, with 8 bases between them.

This clone is a singleton in its sample. This chain joins TRBV5-1 and TRBJ2-1; 10 bases align to TRBD2. The V segment lost 1 base and the J segment 2 bases; nucleotides outside the gene matches: 6. The CDR3 sequence is 17 residues long. Germline V gene lookup returns CDR1 SGHRS and CDR2 YFSETQ. The CDR3 sequence: CASSLMASGGPYNEQFF. DNA of the CDR3: TGCGCCAGCAGCTTGATGGCTAGCGGGGGTCCCTACAATGAGCAGTTCTTC.

This rearrangement joins TRBV11-3 to TRBJ2-1, with 7 bases matching TRBD2. Germline-derived CDR1 and CDR2 are SGHNT and YENEEA. CDR3 length: 13 amino acids. V was pared by 3 bases and J by 12 bases, with 8 bases of the junction left unmatched. CDR3 sequence: CASSFLSSGGQFF. The CDR3 DNA is TGTGCCAGCAGCTTCTTGTCTAGCGGAGGGCAGTTCTTC.

The genes are TRBV9 and TRBJ2-2; 7 positions match TRBD2. V shed 0 bases, J shed 2 bases, and the junction held 7 bases outside the gene matches. The CDR3 sequence is 17 residues long. Germline CDR1 SGDLS, CDR2 YYNGEE. Written as DNA, the CDR3 is TGTGCCAGCAGCGTAGCGTCCCGGGACTATAACACCGGGGAGCTGTTTTTT. Protein product: CASSVASRDYNTGELFF.

The chain uses TRBV29-1 and TRBJ2-3; 13 bases are a match to TRBD2. V was clipped by 4 bases and J by 7 bases; unmatched bases: 8. The CDR3 runs to 15 residues. From germline, CDR1 is SQVTM and CDR2 ANQGSEA. CDR3 nucleotide sequence: TGCAGCGTTGCCGGGACTAGCGGGGCCACGAATACGCAGTATTTT. Translating gives CSVAGTSGATNTQYF.

The chain recombines TRBV5-8 with TRBJ2-5, with 11 bases aligning to TRBD2. Germline V CDR1 and CDR2: SGHTS, YDEGEE. The J segment lost 6 bases and the V segment lost 4 bases, leaving 11 bases of the junction unmatched. This CDR3 is built from 16 residues. CDR3 bases: TGTGCCAGCAGCCTCTTAGCGGGAGGGCCGTTGAAGACCCAGTACTTC. As protein: CASSLLAGGPLKTQYF.

V gene TRBV4-2 combines with J gene TRBJ2-1, with TRBD2 matching over 13 bases. Germline V gene data show CDR1 as LGHNA and CDR2 as YNFKEQ. The V segment lost 3 bases and the J segment 7 bases; nucleotides outside the gene matches: 9. The length of the CDR3 is 17 residues. In DNA form, the CDR3 reads TGTGCCAGCAGCCAGCGGACTAGCGGGAGTTCGGGGAATGAGCAGTTCTTC. Protein product: CASSQRTSGSSGNEQFF.

This chain joins TRBV7-2 and TRBJ1-2; D possibly corresponds to TRBD1 (5 bases). The V and J ends lost 5 bases and 5 bases respectively, with 15 bases between them. Germline assignment: CDR1 SGHTA and CDR2 FQGNSA. The length of the CDR3 is 14 residues. CDR3 nucleotide sequence: TGTGCCAGCAGCGTCCCGGGGGAACCTTATGGCTACACCTTC. It translates to CASSVPGEPYGYTF.

DNA of the CDR3: TGTGCTAGCGGGCGGAACACTGAAGCTTTCTTT. As protein: CASGRNTEAFF. The chain combines TRBV6-1 with TRBJ1-1; the D is unclear. Germline V gives CDR1 MNHNS, CDR2 SASEGT. The CDR3 covers 11 residues.

This chain uses TRBV10-3 with TRBJ1-1; 7 bases map to TRBD1. V dropped 3 bases and J dropped 1; count of bases not matched to a gene: 8. The CDR3 covers 16 residues. Germline V gene lookup returns CDR1 ENHRY and CDR2 SYGVKD. The CDR3 bases are TGTGCCATCAGTGATACCGAGGACAGGAGGAACACTGAAGCTTTCTTT. Protein sequence: CAISDTEDRRNTEAFF.

The chain recombines TRBV5-1 with TRBJ2-3, with 10 bases aligning to TRBD2. The CDR3 is 20 amino acids. Germline V gives CDR1 SGHRS, CDR2 YFSETQ. Germline trimming cut 1 base from V and 0 bases from J; bases unmatched to any gene: 14. For the CDR3, the DNA is TGCGCCAGCAGCTTGTTTATTATTGCCGGACTAGCGGATAGCACAGATACGCAGTATTTT. Its protein is CASSLFIIAGLADSTDTQYF.

In its sample, this clone was seen a few times. The V call is TRBV18, the J call TRBJ2-5; D is possibly TRBD1 (6 bases). Per the germline V gene, CDR1 is KGHSH and CDR2 is LQKENI. V lost 11 bases, J lost 4 bases, and 17 bases lay in between. The CDR3 is 13 residues long. The CDR3 DNA sequence: TGTGCCGGTCGAGGGGGAGTAGGAGAGACCCAGTACTTC. Translating it yields CAGRGGVGETQYF.

This sequence joins TRBV7-9 and TRBJ1-2; D uncertain. From germline, CDR1 is SEHNR and CDR2 FQNEAQ (reference sequence). The CDR3 is made up of 16 amino acids. V lost 5 bases, J lost 2 bases, and 18 bases lay in between. CDR3 sequence reads: CASSPGGRAWNYGYTF. CDR3 in DNA: TGTGCCAGCAGCCCAGGAGGGCGGGCTTGGAACTATGGCTACACCTTC.

This sequence joins TRBV28 and TRBJ1-6; 9 nucleotides align to TRBD1. From germline, CDR1 is MDHEN and CDR2 SYDVKM. The CDR3 runs 15 residues. Unmatched junction bases numbered 12, after V lost 8 bases and J lost 10 bases. In DNA form, the CDR3 reads TGTGCCAGCCGAGTGAGCGGGACAGGGAGCTCACCCCTCCACTTT. Protein: CASRVSGTGSSPLHF.

This sequence joins TRBV7-2 and TRBJ1-1; 7 nucleotides align to TRBD1. The CDR3 contains 13 residues. Germline V gene lookup returns CDR1 SGHTA and CDR2 FQGNSA. V gave up 4 bases and J gave up 6 bases; unmatched junction bases: 5. The DNA of the CDR3 is TGTGCCAGCAGCTCCCGACAGGGCGCTGAAGCTTTCTTT. It encodes CASSSRQGAEAFF.

The CDR3, as DNA: TGTGCCAGCAGTTACTTAGACGAGCAGTACTTC. Encoded protein: CASSYLDEQYF. The chain has TRBV27 and TRBJ2-7; D not certain. Germline V lookup: CDR1 MNHEY, CDR2 SMNVEV (reference sequence). This CDR3 comprises 11 residues. Trimming shortened V by 4 bases and J by 5 bases, and 6 bases separated the two germline ends.

The chain is built from TRBV5-8 and TRBJ2-7; a weak D match, TRBD2 (5 bases). V lost 5 bases and J lost 3, with 15 bases in between. The CDR3 covers 14 residues. Germline CDR1 and CDR2: SGHTS and YDEGEE. The DNA of the CDR3 is TGTGCCAGCAGTTTTCGGACTCGAGGCTACGAGCAGTACGTC. Its protein is CASSFRTRGYEQYV.